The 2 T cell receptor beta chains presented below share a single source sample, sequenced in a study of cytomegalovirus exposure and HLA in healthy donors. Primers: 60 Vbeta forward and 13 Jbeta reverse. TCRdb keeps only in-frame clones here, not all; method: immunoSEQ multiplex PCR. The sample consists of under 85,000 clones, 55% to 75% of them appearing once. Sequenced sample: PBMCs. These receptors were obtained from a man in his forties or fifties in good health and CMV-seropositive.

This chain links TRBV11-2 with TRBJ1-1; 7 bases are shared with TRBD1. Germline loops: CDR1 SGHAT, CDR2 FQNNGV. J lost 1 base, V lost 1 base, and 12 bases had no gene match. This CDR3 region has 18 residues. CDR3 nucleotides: TGTGCCAGCAGCTTAGGCCCCGACAGGGTTAACAGGAACACTGAAGCTTTCTTT. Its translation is CASSLGPDRVNRNTEAFF.

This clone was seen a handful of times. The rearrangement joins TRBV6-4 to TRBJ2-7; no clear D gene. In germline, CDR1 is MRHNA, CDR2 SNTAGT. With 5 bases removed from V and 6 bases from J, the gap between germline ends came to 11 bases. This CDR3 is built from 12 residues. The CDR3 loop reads CASSYLLGEQYF. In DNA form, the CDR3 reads TGTGCCAGCAGTTACCTCCTAGGCGAGCAGTACTTC.